This note documents a single T cell receptor beta chain sequence. The specificity of this receptor is unknown. No much larger clonotype is one base removed from it; base qualities were not supplied. Genomic DNA was isolated from the sorted cells so that the TCRbeta CDR3 region could be sequenced. The immunoSEQ Assay was used to sequence the TCRbeta CDR3 regions. Here the immuneACCESS table is served through TCRdb, limited to in-frame sequences with V and J called. Missing clones are a known gap in these copies; in checked studies unresolved V genes cover under half, and the rest lacks a known reason. Across this sample there are about 51,000 clones, with 65% to 85% seen only once. Of the sample, over 3% is held by the ten largest clones. The source of the sample is a study of OX40 agonist ivuxolimab in advanced cancers. For the wider study: Ivuxolimab was an agonistic, fully human IgG2 monoclonal antibody directed against OX40 (CD134), a costimulatory receptor. Intravenous ivuxolimab was administered to patients every 2 weeks at six dose levels: 0.01, 0.1, 0.3, 1.5, 3 and 10 mg/kg. Of the 50 to 55 patients in dose escalation, some 19 had hepatocellular carcinoma, about 15 had melanoma, 9 had renal cell carcinoma and 9 had head and neck cancer. The dose-escalation cohort was about 87% male with a mean age of roughly 60 years, ranging from about 23 to 85. Prior anti-PD-1, anti-PD-L1 or anti-CTLA-4 therapy was permitted, and 35% to 40% of dose-escalation patients had received checkpoint inhibitors. Three dose-escalation patients achieved partial responses, one with hepatocellular carcinoma and two with cutaneous melanoma. The point of sequencing TCRbeta in the periphery was to test whether ivuxolimab changed TCR sequence diversity and drove clonal T-cell expansion. The paper covers the monotherapy dose-escalation part of the phase I ivuxolimab trial, which included N ≈ 50 patients.

The trial excluded patients who had a history of autoimmune disease or were on systemic immunosuppression. In every dose cohort, peripheral blood was drawn for TCR sequencing at baseline, cycle 4 day 1, and cycle 7 day 1. Samples came from an open-label, multicenter, first-in-human phase I dose-escalation trial of ivuxolimab. Adults with locally advanced or metastatic head and neck squamous cell, hepatocellular, melanoma or renal cell carcinoma were enrolled in the trial. Before TCR sequencing, CD4+ T cells and CD8+ T cells from peripheral blood were sorted into separate populations. Trimming at the junction amounts to 2 bases on V and 8 bases on J, and the germline ends lie 15 bases apart. The CDR3, cysteine through phenylalanine, is 15 amino acids long. Just the 45-base CDR3 DNA is kept, in frame starting at base 1. Looking up the germline V gene (reference sequence) yields CDR1 MNHEY and CDR2 SMNVEV.

Points the paper makes about the study in general: In partial responders in the 0.1-3.0 mg/kg groups, normalized peripheral clonal expansion was found to be among the lowest, especially among CD8+ T cells. After ivuxolimab, CD8+ T cells had more expanded clones than CD4+ T cells on average. Low levels of normalized T-cell clonal expansion were also seen in some patients who did not respond. At doses from 0.1 to 3.0 mg/kg, clonal expansion was seen in both CD4+ and CD8+ blood T cells between baseline and week 6. The antigen specificity of the peripheral T cells that underwent clonal expansion was not determined.

This sample comprised CD4+ or CD8+ T cells sorted from blood, obtained in a trial of the OX40 agonist ivuxolimab. This receptor was taken from an adult with an advanced solid tumor such as melanoma, head and neck, liver or kidney cancer. The V and J genes are TRBV27 and TRBJ1-4, and TRBD1 may be the D gene, going by 6 matching bases. Read as DNA, the sequence is TGTGCCAGCAGTTTAGCCGGGACAACCACAGAAAAACTGTTTTTT. It translates to CASSLAGTTTEKLFF. Here the CDR3 is joined to the reference TRBV27 and TRBJ1-4 genes, and the full variable domain is: EAQVTQNPRYLITVTGKKLTVTCSQNMNHEYMSWYRQDPGLGLRQIYYSMNVEVTDKGDVPEGYKVSRKEKRNFPLILESPSPNQTSLYFCASSLAGTTTEKLFFGSGTQLSVL.